The T cell receptor (beta chain) described here comes from a study of cytomegalovirus exposure and HLA in healthy donors (dated by TCRdb to about 2017). With respect to the entire study: In an earlier analysis of several hundred of the donors, about 270 Gb of sequence data and 90 million to 120 million unique TCR beta sequences from roughly 190 million T cells were reported. Donor age, sex, ethnicity and CMV serostatus were compiled together with the repertoire data. To predict cytomegalovirus infection status, the study brought together high-throughput TCR immunosequencing, statistical association of individual TCRs with disease status, and machine learning. The number of donors typed differed by locus, with about 620-630 for A, B, C, DRB1 and DQB1, about 500 for DQA1, nearly 610 for DPA1, and some 440 for DPB1. Using immunosequencing, the study profiled T cell repertoires from 666 subjects and related those repertoires to cytomegalovirus serostatus. Five DR-DQ haplotypes were handled as single units for association and clustering because linkage in the cohort was strong. Of the roughly 400 genotyped donors, 65% to 90% fell in the genetic ancestry cluster associated with self-reported Caucasian donors. An early release covering 550 to 700 HLA-typed donors comprised approximately 290 gigabases of sequencing data and some 79 million unique TCR sequences. Every repertoire in the discovery cohort had been generated on one and the same sequencing platform. Class I and class II HLA loci were covered by the typing at four-digit resolution. In addition to the first cohort of approximately 670 subjects, a separate validation cohort of approximately 110 different subjects was used. In an earlier analysis of more than 550 of the donors, high-throughput TCR beta sequencing was used to judge whether each TCR beta V gene segment behaved as functional or pseudogenic. On average, roughly 250,000 unique TCR beta nucleotide sequences were sequenced per donor among about 400 genotyped donors of the cohort, with 15% to 20% of those sequences being non-productive. In a later analysis, previously published TCR beta repertoires from fewer than 750 donors were re-analyzed and high-resolution HLA genotyping was added so that TCR occurrence patterns could be studied. Genome-wide SNP genotypes for about 55% of the roughly 670 donors were used in a later genetic analysis, which treated that subset as a discovery cohort. In the later analysis, no new phenotypic data were used to find candidate immune exposures; instead, reliance was placed on TCR beta sequences and their occurrence across donors. The study was designed to test whether signatures of past pathogen exposure could be identified by cataloging public T cell receptors. Overall study results and their limits: According to a later genetic analysis, donors in an Asian-associated ancestry cluster had fewer N-insertions in productive TCRs than the roughly 670-donor mean. Most CMV-associated TCR beta chains appeared to be HLA-restricted in a later analysis, and the HLA associations seemed to be driven largely by CMV exposure. CMV serostatus was the only immune exposure information available for the cohort. Three of the identified cytomegalovirus-associated TCR beta chains were confirmed in vitro to be specific for cytomegalovirus antigens. Several of the top co-occurrence clusters appeared to be linked to parvovirus B19, influenza, CMV and Epstein-Barr virus, according to a later analysis. Roughly uniform sequencing depth across donors was assumed in presence/absence analyses, although this assumption may not hold. Correlated functional status among segregating V segments might be attributable to linkage disequilibrium, but an unknown experimental factor could not be ruled out. The 87-base-pair reads could not distinguish some IMGT-functional V segments, including TRBV6-2 and TRBV6-3, so those segments were excluded. In a later analysis, HLA-associated TCR beta chains were found to be more clonally expanded and to have lower generation probabilities than equally common non-associated chains. At a false discovery rate of 0.05, a later analysis linked fewer than 20,000 TCR beta sequences to specific HLA alleles. The classifier was reported to diagnose cytomegalovirus status with high specificity and sensitivity in both the original and validation cohorts. A further reported finding was that TCR beta sequences accurately predicted the HLA-A and HLA-B alleles for most subjects in the first cohort. According to the authors, the approach could potentially be generalized to other disease states and immunological phenotypes. Broadly in line with IMGT annotations, most TCR beta V segments showed up in productive rearrangements about 87% or about 30% of the time in an earlier analysis of several hundred of the donors. In a later genetic analysis, a missense DCLRE1C variant was associated with V-gene and J-gene trimming of TCR beta chains, and the association was replicated in an independent cohort. Across donors, most TCR sequences were observed very rarely, whereas some public TCRs were present in many individuals. A group of highly shared sequence variants was considered likely to be a technical artifact of the sequencing pipeline. Over 15 rarely observed V segments, including chromosome 9 orphons, were excluded from the earlier analysis of about 600 of the donors because counts were too low. In this cohort, only TCR beta chains were sequenced, and detectable features were limited by the absence of alpha or paired-chain data. Because HLA typing was unavailable for some donors at each locus, only the typed subset was used in association tests. Strong co-occurrence of HLA alleles, especially DR and DQ, made assigning TCR associations to individual alleles difficult. In a later analysis, the rate of TCR association differed among HLA loci, with DRB1 alleles having the most associated TCRs and HLA-C alleles having the fewest. A total of 150 or so TCR beta chains were listed by the study as associated with cytomegalovirus.

The library was built by means of the immunoSEQ multiplex PCR assay. For the multiplex PCR, a mixture combining 60 forward primers for TCR Vbeta segments and 13 reverse primers for TCR Jbeta segments was used. A multiplex PCR assay on genomic DNA amplified the CDR3 region of rearranged TCR beta genes. On the Illumina HiSeq System, the amplified TCR beta libraries were sequenced as 87-base-pair reads. The paper's data handling went like this. A later analysis tallied 75 million to 85 million unique TCR beta chains across the 600 to 700 repertoires, and some 10 million of those chains were shared by two or more donors. Raw reads were error-corrected and collapsed into unique sequences with a nearest-neighbor algorithm that merged closely related sequences to remove PCR and sequencing errors. CDR3 sequences were aligned to IMGT reference sequences to assign V, D and J gene segments. For a sequence to be retained, a match of at least six nucleotides to both a V gene segment and a J gene segment was required. A rearrangement was called productive if the CDR3 had no stop codons and remained in frame with V and J, and every other rearrangement was called non-productive. Following IMGT convention, CDR3 was defined as the stretch from the second conserved V-encoded cysteine up to the conserved J-encoded phenylalanine. The earlier analysis of 587 of the donors excluded any sequence lacking an unambiguous match to a single V gene segment. An earlier analysis of a few hundred of the donors called V segments functional above 56.7% productive rearrangements and segregating when the between-donor standard deviation exceeded 5%. To diagnose cytomegalovirus status from the catalog of TCR beta chain sequences, a statistical classification framework was built. In a later analysis, V and J genes were assigned by comparing TCR nucleotide sequences against IMGT/GENE-DB human TR gene sequences. The TCRdist pipeline was used in a later analysis to assign CDR3 sequences and most-parsimonious VDJ recombination scenarios. A later analysis defined each TCR beta chain by its CDR3 amino acid sequence plus V-gene family, and excluded reads lacking a unique V-gene family. A later analysis removed 550 to 650 highly shared, low-generation-probability nucleotide sequences to deal with suspected cross-contamination and a sequencing artifact. In a later analysis, a clonal expansion index for each public chain was calculated from normalized within-repertoire ranks of inferred template counts. In a later analysis, generation probabilities were computed with a VDJ recombination model fitted to out-of-frame rearrangements, and the resulting probabilities were checked against IGoR. A later analysis scored TCR-TCR, TCR-HLA and TCR-CMV co-occurrence with hypergeometric tests, applying a repertoire-size bias correction to TCR pairs. In a later analysis, false discovery rates were estimated by permuting HLA or CMV assignments 20 times. A later analysis grouped co-occurring TCRs with DBSCAN, adding TCRdist sequence similarity when clustering within HLA-allele-positive subsets. Repertoires with fewer than 30,000 or more than 120,000 public chains, plus five repertoires with anomalous nucleotide sharing, were excluded from co-occurrence clustering. In TCRdb, the immuneACCESS table is reduced to in-frame sequences with V and J assigned. These tables do not hold every clone; where another copy was compared, an unresolved V gene accounts for under half, and the others remain unexplained. V and J calls plus clone size are reproduced from that table; the DNA served to infer D and trimming. This sample has tens of thousands of clones in its table, and approximately 80% of those were observed once. The top ten clones comprise around 2.9% of the sample.

A word on this clone: The antigen it binds to is not known. No per-base quality is available; no much larger clone lies one base away.

V lost 5 bases and J lost 4 bases, and the count of bases not matched to a germline gene is 10. From a lookup of the germline V gene, CDR1 and CDR2 are SGHAT and FQNNGV. Taken from cysteine to phenylalanine, the CDR3 has 15 residues. Only the CDR3 region is kept as DNA, spanning 45 bases read in frame from base 1. The cohort consisted of 600 or so healthy bone marrow donors. Cohort members were all nominally healthy when sampled, although unrecorded immune exposures were likely present. The donor tested CMV seronegative and was one of the 352 seronegative cohort members. A peripheral blood sample was provided by each donor, and peripheral blood mononuclear cells were used for TCR beta sequencing. Genomic DNA extraction from the blood cell samples was performed with the Qiagen DNeasy Blood Extraction Kit.

The specimen was PBMCs. The receptor was derived from a woman in her 30s in good health and CMV-seronegative. The receptor chain draws on TRBV11-2 and TRBJ1-2, and 7 junctional nucleotides match TRBD1. The CDR3 reads as follows: CASSPPGQKLYGYTF. At the DNA level, the sequence is TGTGCCAGCAGCCCTCCGGGACAGAAACTCTATGGCTACACCTTC. Extended through the reference TRBV11-2 and TRBJ1-2 proteins, this CDR3 yields the full variable domain: EAGVAQSPRYKIIEKRQSVAFWCNPISGHATLYWYQQILGQGPKLLIQFQNNGVVDDSQLPKDRFSAERLKGVDSTLKIQPAKLEDSAVYLCASSPPGQKLYGYTFGSGTRLTVV.